This T cell receptor beta chain is drawn from a study of STAT5B mutations in CD4+ large granular lymphocyte leukemia. The CDR3 length is 15 residues. Trimming removed 5 bases from V and 8 bases from J; junction bases left unmatched: 9. Per the germline V gene, CDR1 is SGHTA and CDR2 is FQGNSA. Sequencing used immunoSEQ multiplex PCR; TCRdb keeps in-frame clones, though not all of them. This table holds 7,600 or so clones, about 74% found once. Study-wide results and limits: Roughly 27% of private leukemic clonotypes occurred rarely in other patients' non-leukemic repertoires. Patient CD4-sorted repertoires stayed more clonal than healthy ones after leukemic-clone removal. 8/27 top patient clones versus 2/35 control clones were TRBV06-family.

Note on this clone: What it binds is not known.

This receptor was taken from a woman aged 55-69 years with CD4+ T-cell large granular lymphocyte leukemia. Specimen: PBMCs. The V call is TRBV7-2, the J call TRBJ1-4, with 9 nucleotides matching TRBD1. The CDR3 protein is CASSEQGAGGEKLFF. The CDR3 DNA reads as TGTGCCAGCAGCGAACAGGGGGCGGGCGGGGAAAAACTGTTTTTT.